A single T cell receptor (beta chain) is shown here with its context. This CDR3 is built from 16 residues. The V gene's germline CDR1 is SNHLY and CDR2 FYNNEI. V gave up 6 bases and J gave up 2 bases, with 17 bases separating them. The data are from a study of T cell responses to AZD1222 COVID-19 vaccine. Here immunoSEQ multiplex PCR was the method, and the copy in TCRdb shows in-frame clones only, minus some. The sample contains approximately 89,000 clones, about 86% of which appear only once. The source material was peripheral blood, sampled 28 days after the second AZD1222 dose. The source of this sequence is an adult who received the AZD1222 COVID-19 vaccine. The rearrangement uses TRBV2 and TRBJ1-5; no clear D. DNA of the CDR3: TGTGCCAGCAGGAAGGAGAGGGCTGATGGCAATCAGCCCCAGCATTTT. Translating it yields CASRKERADGNQPQHF. The variable domain in full, with the rest retrieved from reference TRBV2 and TRBJ1-5, is EPEVTQTPSHQVTQMGQEVILRCVPISNHLYFYWYRQILGQKVEFLVSFYNNEISEKSEIFDDQFSVERPDGSNFTLKIRSTKLEDSAMYFCASRKERADGNQPQHFGDGTRLSIL.